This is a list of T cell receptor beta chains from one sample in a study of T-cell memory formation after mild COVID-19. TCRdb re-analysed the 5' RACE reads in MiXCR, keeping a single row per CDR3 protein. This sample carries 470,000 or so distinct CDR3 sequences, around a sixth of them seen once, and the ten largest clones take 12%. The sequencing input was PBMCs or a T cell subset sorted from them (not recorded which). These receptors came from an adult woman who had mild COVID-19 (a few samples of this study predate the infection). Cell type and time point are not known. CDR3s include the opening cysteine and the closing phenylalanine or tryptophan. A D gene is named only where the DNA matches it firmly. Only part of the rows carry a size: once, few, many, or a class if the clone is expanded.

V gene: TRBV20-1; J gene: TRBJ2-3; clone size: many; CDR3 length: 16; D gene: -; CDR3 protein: CSATSRRGGSTDTQYF
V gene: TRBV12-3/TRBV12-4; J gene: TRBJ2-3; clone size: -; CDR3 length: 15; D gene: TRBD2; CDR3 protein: CASSFGTSSADTQYF
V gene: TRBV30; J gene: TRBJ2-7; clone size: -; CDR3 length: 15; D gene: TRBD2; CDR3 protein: CAWSPLAGGPWEQYF
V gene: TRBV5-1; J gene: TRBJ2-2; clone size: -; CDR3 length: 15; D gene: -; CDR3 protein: CASTRGTAQDGELFF
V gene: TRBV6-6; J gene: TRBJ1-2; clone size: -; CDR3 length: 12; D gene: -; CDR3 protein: CASRDINYGYTF
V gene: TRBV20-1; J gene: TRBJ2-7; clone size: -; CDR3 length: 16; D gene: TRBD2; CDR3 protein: CSATGLAGVAGYEQYF
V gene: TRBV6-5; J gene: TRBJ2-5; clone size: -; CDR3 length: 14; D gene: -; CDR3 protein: CASSPRLIAETQYF
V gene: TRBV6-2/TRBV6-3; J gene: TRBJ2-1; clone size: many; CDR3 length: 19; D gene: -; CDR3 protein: CASSYLLAPLGVSYNEQFF
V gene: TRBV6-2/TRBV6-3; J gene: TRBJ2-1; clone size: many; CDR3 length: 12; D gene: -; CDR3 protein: CASSYQNNEQFF
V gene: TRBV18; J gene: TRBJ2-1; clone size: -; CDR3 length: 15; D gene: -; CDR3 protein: CASSPRRVENNEQFF
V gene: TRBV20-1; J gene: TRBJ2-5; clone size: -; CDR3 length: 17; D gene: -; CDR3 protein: CSARGVAGATTQETQYF
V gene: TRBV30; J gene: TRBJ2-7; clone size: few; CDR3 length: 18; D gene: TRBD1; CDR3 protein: CAWSVRGPNRGLTYEQYF
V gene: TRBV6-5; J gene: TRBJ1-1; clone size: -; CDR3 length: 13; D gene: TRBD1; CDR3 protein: CASRPRGRTEAFF
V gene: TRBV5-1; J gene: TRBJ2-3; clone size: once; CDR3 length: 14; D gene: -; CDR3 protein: CASSLGARGDTQYF
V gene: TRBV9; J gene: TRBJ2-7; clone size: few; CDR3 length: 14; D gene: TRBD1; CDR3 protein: CASSVGTGKEEQYF
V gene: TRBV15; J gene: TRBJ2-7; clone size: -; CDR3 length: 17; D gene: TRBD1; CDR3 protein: CATSRAYTGTGDYEQYF
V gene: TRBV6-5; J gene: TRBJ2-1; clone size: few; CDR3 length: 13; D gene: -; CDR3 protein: CASSPGGGGVQFF
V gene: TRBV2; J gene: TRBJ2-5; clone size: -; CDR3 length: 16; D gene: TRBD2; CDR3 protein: CASSESTSGLQETQYF
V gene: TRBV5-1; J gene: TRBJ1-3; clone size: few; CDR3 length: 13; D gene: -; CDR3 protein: CASRGGSGNTIYF
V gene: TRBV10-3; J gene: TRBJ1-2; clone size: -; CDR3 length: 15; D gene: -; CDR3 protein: CAIRPQTGANYGYTF
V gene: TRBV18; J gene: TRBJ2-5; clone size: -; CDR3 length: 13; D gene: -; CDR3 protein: CASSPPVKETQYF
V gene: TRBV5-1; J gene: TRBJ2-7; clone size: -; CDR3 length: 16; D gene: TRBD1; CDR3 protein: CASSLAPGQGTYEQYF
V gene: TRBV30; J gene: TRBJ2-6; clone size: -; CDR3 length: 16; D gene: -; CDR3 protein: CAWIDKSFSGANVLTF
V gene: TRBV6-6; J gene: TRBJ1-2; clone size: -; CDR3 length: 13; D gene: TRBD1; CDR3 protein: CASSYGTVYGYTF
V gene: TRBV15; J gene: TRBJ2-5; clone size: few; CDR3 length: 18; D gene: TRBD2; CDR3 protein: CATSSEPIAGGPGETQYF
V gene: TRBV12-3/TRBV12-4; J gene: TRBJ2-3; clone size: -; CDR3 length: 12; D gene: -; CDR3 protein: CASRGPLGSQYF
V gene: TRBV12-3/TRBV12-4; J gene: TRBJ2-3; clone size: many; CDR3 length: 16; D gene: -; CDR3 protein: CASSLYGGIGTDTQYF
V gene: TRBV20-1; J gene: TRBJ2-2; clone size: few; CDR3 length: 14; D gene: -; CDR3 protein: CSASKAANTGELFF
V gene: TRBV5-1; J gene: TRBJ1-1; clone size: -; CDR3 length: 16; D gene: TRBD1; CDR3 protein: CASRLGSGTGDTEAFF
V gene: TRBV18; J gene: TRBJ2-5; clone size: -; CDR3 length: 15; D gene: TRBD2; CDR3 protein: CASSSSGSSGETQYF
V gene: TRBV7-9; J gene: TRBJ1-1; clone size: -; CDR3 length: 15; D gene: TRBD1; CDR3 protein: CASSPWGQGSTEAFF
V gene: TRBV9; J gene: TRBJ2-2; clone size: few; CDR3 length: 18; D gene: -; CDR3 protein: CASSPSRDTFGRTGELFF
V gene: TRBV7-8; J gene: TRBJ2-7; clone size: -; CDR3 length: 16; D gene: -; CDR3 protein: CASSPKQRVRSYEQYF
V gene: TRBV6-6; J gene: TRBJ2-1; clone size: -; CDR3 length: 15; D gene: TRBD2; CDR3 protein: CASSLEGGLGNEQFF
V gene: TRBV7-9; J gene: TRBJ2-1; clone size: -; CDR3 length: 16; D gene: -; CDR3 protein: CASSLVLRLENNEQFF
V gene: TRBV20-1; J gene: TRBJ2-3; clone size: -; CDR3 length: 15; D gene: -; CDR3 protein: CSARDRLRDTDTQYF
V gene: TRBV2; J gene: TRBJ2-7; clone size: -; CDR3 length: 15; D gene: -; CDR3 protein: CAMVTEGVSSYEQYF
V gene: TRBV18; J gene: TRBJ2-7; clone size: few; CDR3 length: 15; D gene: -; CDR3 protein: CASSPGDVGLYEQYF
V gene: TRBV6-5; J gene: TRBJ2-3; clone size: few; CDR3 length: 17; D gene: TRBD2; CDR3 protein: CASSFRTSGGPGDTQYF
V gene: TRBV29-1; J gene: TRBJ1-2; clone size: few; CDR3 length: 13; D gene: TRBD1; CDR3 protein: CSVSTGTNYGYTF
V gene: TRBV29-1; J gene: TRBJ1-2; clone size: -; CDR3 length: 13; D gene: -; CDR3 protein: CSVVLGQNYGYTF
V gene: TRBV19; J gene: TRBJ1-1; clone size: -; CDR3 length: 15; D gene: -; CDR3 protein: CASSPDLRWNTEAFF
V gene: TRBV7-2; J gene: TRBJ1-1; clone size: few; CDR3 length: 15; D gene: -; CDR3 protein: CASSLSTGLRTEAFF
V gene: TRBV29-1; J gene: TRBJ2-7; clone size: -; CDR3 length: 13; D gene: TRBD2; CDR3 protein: CSVTPGTRSEQYF